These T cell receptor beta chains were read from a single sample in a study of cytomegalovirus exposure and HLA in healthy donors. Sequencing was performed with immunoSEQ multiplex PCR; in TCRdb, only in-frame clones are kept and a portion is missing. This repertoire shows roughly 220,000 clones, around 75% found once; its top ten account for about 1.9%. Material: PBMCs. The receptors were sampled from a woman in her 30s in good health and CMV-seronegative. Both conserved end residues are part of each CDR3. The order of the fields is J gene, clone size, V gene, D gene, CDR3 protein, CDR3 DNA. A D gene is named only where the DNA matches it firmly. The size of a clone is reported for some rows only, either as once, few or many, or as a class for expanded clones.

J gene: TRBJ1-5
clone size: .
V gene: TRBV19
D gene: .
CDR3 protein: CASSWGERVYSNQPQHF
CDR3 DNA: TGTGCCAGCAGTTGGGGGGAAAGAGTCTATAGCAATCAGCCCCAGCATTTT

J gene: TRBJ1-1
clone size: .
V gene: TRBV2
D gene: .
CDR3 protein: CASSPQGHKAFF
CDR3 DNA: TGTGCCAGCAGTCCTCAAGGACACAAAGCTTTCTTT

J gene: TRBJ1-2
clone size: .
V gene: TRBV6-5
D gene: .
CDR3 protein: CASSAQTENYGYTF
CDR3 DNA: TGTGCCAGCAGTGCCCAGACAGAGAACTATGGCTACACCTTC

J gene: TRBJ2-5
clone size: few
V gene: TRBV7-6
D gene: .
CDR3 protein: CASSLGSGQETQYF
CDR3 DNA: TGTGCCAGCAGCTTGGGGTCGGGGCAAGAGACCCAGTACTTC

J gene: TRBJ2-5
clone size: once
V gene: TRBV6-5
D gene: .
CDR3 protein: CASSFRGLEETQYF
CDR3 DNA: TGTGCCAGCAGTTTTCGAGGATTGGAAGAGACCCAGTACTTC

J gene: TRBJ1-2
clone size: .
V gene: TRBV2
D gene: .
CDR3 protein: CASTLSGDTHGYTF
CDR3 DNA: TGTGCCAGCACTCTCTCCGGGGACACTCATGGCTACACCTTC

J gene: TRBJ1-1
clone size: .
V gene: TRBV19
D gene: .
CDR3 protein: CASSVQVRGKAFF
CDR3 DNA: TGTGCCAGTAGTGTTCAGGTGCGGGGGAAAGCTTTCTTT

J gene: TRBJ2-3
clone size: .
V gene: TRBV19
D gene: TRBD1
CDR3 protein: CASSHDRDTDTQYF
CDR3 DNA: TGTGCCAGTAGTCACGACAGGGACACAGATACGCAGTATTTT

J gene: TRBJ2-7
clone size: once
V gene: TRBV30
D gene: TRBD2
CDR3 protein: CAWKGTSGRFGYYEQYF
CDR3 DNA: TGTGCCTGGAAGGGGACTAGCGGGAGGTTCGGCTACTACGAGCAGTACTTC

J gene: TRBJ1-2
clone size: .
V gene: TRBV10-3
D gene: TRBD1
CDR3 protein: CAIRGTETGGYTF
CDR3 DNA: TGTGCCATCAGAGGGACAGAAACAGGTGGCTACACCTTC

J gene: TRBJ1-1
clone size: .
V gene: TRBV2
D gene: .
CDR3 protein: CASKMATEAFF
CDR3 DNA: TGTGCCAGCAAAATGGCCACTGAAGCTTTCTTT

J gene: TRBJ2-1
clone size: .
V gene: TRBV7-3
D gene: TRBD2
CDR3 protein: CASSAFVAGGNEQFF
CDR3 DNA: TGTGCCAGCAGCGCCTTTGTCGCGGGGGGGAATGAGCAGTTCTTC

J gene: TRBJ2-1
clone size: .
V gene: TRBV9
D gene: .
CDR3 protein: CASSVSNEQFF
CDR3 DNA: TGTGCCAGCAGCGTTTCAAATGAGCAGTTCTTC

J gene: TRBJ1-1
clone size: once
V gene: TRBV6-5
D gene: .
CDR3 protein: CASSPGQKTEVFF
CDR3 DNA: TGTGCCAGCAGCCCTGGACAGAAGACTGAAGTTTTCTTT

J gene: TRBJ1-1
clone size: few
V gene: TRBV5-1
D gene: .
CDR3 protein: CASGFRHNTEAFF
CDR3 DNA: TGCGCCAGCGGGTTCAGACACAACACTGAAGCTTTCTTT

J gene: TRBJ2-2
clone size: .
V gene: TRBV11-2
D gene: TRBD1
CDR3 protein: CASSLGRQGAFGELFF
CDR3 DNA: TGTGCCAGCAGCTTAGGTCGGCAGGGGGCCTTCGGGGAGCTGTTTTTT

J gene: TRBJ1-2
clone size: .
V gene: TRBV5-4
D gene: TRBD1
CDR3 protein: CASSLPQGDGYTF
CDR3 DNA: TGTGCCAGCAGCTTACCACAGGGGGATGGCTACACCTTC

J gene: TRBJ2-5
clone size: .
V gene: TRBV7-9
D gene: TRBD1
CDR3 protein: CASSPDRGREAQYF
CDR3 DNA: TGTGCCAGCAGCCCTGACAGGGGGAGGGAGGCCCAGTACTTC

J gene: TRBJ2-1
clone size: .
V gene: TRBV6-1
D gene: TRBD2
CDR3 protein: CASSELETSGYNEQFF
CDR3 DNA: TGTGCCAGCAGTGAACTAGAGACTAGCGGTTACAATGAGCAGTTCTTC